Each of the 12 T cell receptor beta chains below was sequenced from the same sample in a study of blood T cell repertoires in COVID-19. Generated by immunoSEQ multiplex PCR, the TCRdb table keeps only in-frame clones and is missing some. The table lists about 160,000 clones, approximately 80% of them singletons. The sample was peripheral blood. The receptor set was obtained from a middle-aged woman with COVID-19, enrolled during active disease.

The chain joins TRBV5-1 to TRBJ2-3; 10 positions match TRBD1. With V trimmed by 1 base and J by 5 bases, 4 bases remained unmatched. Germline CDR1 and CDR2: SGHRS and YFSETQ. The CDR3 runs 15 residues. CDR3 DNA: TGCGCCAGCAGCTTGCCCGGACAGGGGGGAGATACGCAGTATTTT. The encoded protein is CASSLPGQGGDTQYF.

The chain employs TRBV10-1 and TRBJ2-1; possibly TRBD2 for D (5 bases). CDR3 length: 16 residues. Germline lookup yields CDR1 WNHNN and CDR2 SYGVQD (reference sequence). Trimming shortened V by 0 bases and J by 2 bases, and 11 bases separated the two germline ends. The CDR3 region has the DNA TGCGCCAGCAGTGAGTCGGGGAGTCCACCCTACAATGAGCAGTTCTTC. Translating it yields CASSESGSPPYNEQFF.

Regarding this clone: A far larger clone lies a single base away; this is likely a read error. In the same sample, other DNA sequences code for this CDR3. The V and J genes are TRBV30 and TRBJ1-1; 7 nucleotides agree with TRBD1. Trimming took 1 base from V and 1 from J; bases not matched to a gene: 0. Germline V gene data show CDR1 as GTSNPN and CDR2 as SVGIG (reference sequence). The CDR3 is 13 residues long. The CDR3 region has the DNA TGTGCCTGGAGTGGACAGGGGAACACTGAAGCTTTCTTT. This sequence encodes CAWSGQGNTEAFF.

This sequence joins TRBV7-9 and TRBJ2-2; D gene ambiguous. The CDR3 runs to 17 residues. V was clipped by 5 bases and J by 0 bases, with 16 bases between them. Germline V gene data show CDR1 as SEHNR and CDR2 as FQNEAQ (reference sequence). DNA of the CDR3: TGTGCCAGCAGCCCCCCCCGCGGAATTTCGAACACCGGGGAGCTGTTTTTT. This translates into CASSPPRGISNTGELFF.

This clone was counted between two and nine times. The CDR3 DNA follows: TGTGCCAGCAGCTTGGGATGGTACAGGGATGGTGAGCAGTTCTTC. Protein: CASSLGWYRDGEQFF. The chain carries TRBV5-5 and TRBJ2-1; perhaps TRBD1 as D (6 bases). Germline loops: CDR1 SGHKS, CDR2 YYEKEE (reference sequence). Trimming shortened V by 0 bases and J by 9 bases, and 16 bases separated the two germline ends. This CDR3 has 15 amino acids.

The chain has TRBV3-1 (or the pseudogene TRBV3-2) and TRBJ1-2, with D tentatively TRBD1 (6 bases). V was shortened by 4 bases and J by 2 bases, with 11 bases between the two germline ends. CDR3 length: 14 residues. Germline CDR1 is LGHDT and CDR2 is YNNKEL (reference sequence). The CDR3 coding sequence is TGTGCCAGCAGCCTGGGGGCCCTAAACTATGGCTACACCTTC. Its translation: CASSLGALNYGYTF.

This sequence joins TRBV6-5 and TRBJ1-1; D gene unclear. The germline V and J ends were trimmed by 6 bases and 8 bases, with 16 bases remaining between them. CDR3 length equals 13 residues. The germline gives CDR1 MNHEY, CDR2 SVGAGI. The CDR3 nucleotides are TGTGCCAGCAGGGAGACGCCCCGATTGGAAGCTTTCTTT. Translated, it gives CASRETPRLEAFF.

The chain uses TRBV2 and TRBJ2-3; tentatively, D is TRBD1 (5 bases). With 4 bases removed from V and 2 bases from J, the gap between germline ends came to 13 bases. The CDR3 spans 15 residues. Germline CDR1 reads SNHLY; CDR2 reads FYNNEI. CDR3 nucleotides: TGTGCCAGCAGTGTCGAAGGGGCCCCCACAGATACGCAGTATTTT. Translated: CASSVEGAPTDTQYF.

This clone showed up just a few times. The rearrangement links TRBV4-1 to TRBJ1-6; 8 bases line up with TRBD1. This CDR3 is 17 amino acids long. Germline CDR1 MGHRA, CDR2 YSYEKL. V lost 3 bases, J lost 9 bases, and 13 bases stayed unmatched. The CDR3 protein is CASSHSTTGQDISPLHF. The CDR3 DNA is TGCGCCAGCAGCCATAGTACTACGGGACAGGACATTTCACCCCTCCACTTT.

Comment on this clone: One end of the junction fails to match germline, which may point to a read error. This chain connects TRBV7-7 to TRBJ1-1, with 7 bases aligning to TRBD1. Germline V gene lookup returns CDR1 SSHAT and CDR2 FNYEAQ (reference sequence). The CDR3 has 16 residues. CDR3 residues: CASSPMTGLRNTEAFF. The DNA for the CDR3 is TGTGCTAGCAGCCCAATGACAGGGTTGAGAAACACTGAAGCTTTCTTT.

This sequence joins TRBV19 and TRBJ2-3; D unclear. This CDR3 is 10 amino acids long. Germline loops: CDR1 LNHDA, CDR2 SQIVND (reference sequence). With 10 bases removed from V and 8 bases from J, the gap between germline ends came to 10 bases. CDR3 amino acids: CATGVATQYF. The CDR3 DNA sequence: TGTGCCACCGGCGTAGCTACGCAGTATTTT. Full variable domain (outside the CDR3, taken from reference TRBV19 and TRBJ2-3): DGGITQSPKYLFRKEGQNVTLSCEQNLNHDAMYWYRQDPGQGLRLIYYSQIVNDFQKGDIAEGYSVSREKKESFPLTVTSAQKNPTAFYLCATGVATQYFGPGTRLTVL.

This clone was picked up a small number of times. The chain uses TRBV24-1 and TRBJ2-5; 7 bases are a match to TRBD1. Unmatched junction bases numbered 2, after V lost 4 bases and J lost 1 base. The CDR3 is 14 residues long. In germline, CDR1 is KGHDR, CDR2 SFDVKD. The CDR3 DNA is TGTGCCACCAGTGAGGGGGACAGCCAAGAGACCCAGTACTTC. Protein product: CATSEGDSQETQYF.